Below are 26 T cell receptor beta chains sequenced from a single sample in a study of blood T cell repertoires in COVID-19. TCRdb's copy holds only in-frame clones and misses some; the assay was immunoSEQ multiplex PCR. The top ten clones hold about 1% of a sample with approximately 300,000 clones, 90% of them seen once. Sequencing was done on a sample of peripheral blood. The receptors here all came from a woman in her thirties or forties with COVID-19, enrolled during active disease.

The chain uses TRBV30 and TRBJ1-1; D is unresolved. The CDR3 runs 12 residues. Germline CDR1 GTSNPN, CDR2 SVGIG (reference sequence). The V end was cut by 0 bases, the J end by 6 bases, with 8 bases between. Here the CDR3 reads CAWSVRLAEAFF. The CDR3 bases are TGTGCCTGGAGTGTACGTTTAGCTGAAGCTTTCTTT.

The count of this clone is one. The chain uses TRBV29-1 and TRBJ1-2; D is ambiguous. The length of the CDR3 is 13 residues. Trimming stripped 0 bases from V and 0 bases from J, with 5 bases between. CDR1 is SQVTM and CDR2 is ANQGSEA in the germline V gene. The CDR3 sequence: CSVEERANYGYTF. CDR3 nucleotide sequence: TGCAGCGTTGAAGAGAGAGCTAACTATGGCTACACCTTC. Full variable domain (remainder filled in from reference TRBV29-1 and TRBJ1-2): SAVISQKPSRDICQRGTSLTIQCQVDSQVTMMFWYRQQPGQSLTLIATANQGSEATYESGFVIDKFPISRPNLTFSTLTVSNMSPEDSSIYLCSVEERANYGYTFGSGTRLTVV.

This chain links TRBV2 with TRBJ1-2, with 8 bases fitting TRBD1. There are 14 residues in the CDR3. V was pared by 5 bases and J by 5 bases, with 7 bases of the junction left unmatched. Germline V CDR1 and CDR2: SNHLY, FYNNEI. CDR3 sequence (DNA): TGTGCCAGCAGTCGTGGACAGGGACTTTATGGCTACACCTTC. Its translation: CASSRGQGLYGYTF.

The CDR3 bases are TGCGCCAGCAGCCAAGATAGATTCACAGATACGCAGTATTTT. Translated, it gives CASSQDRFTDTQYF. J is TRBJ2-3 and V is TRBV4-3; no clear D. Germline V gene lookup returns CDR1 LGHNA and CDR2 YSLEER. This CDR3 contains 14 residues. V dropped 0 bases and J dropped 2 bases, with 6 bases sitting between them.

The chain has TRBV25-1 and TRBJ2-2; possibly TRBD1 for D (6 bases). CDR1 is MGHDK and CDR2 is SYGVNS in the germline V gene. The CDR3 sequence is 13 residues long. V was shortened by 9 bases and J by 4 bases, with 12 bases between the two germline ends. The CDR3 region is CASRQVGTGELFF. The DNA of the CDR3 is TGTGCCAGTCGACAGGTGGGCACCGGGGAGCTGTTTTTT.

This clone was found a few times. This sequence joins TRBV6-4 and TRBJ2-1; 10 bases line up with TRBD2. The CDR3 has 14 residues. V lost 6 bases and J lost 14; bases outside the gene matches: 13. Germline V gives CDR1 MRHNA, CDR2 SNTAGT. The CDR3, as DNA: TGTGCCAGCAGAATAAATAGCGGGGGGTATCATGAGTTCTTC. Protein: CASRINSGGYHEFF.

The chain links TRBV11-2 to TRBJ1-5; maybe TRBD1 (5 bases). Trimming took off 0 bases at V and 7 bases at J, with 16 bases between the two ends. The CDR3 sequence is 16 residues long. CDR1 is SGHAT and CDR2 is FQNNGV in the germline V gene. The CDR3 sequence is CASSLDGLGGGQPQHF. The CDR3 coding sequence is TGTGCCAGCAGCTTAGATGGGTTGGGGGGAGGACAGCCCCAGCATTTT.

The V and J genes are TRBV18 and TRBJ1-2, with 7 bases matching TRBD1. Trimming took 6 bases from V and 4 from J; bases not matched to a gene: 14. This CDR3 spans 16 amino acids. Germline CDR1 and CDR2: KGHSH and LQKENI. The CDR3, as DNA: TGTGCCAGCTCCCAATCAGGTGGACAGGATGGCTATGGCTACACCTTC. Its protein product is CASSQSGGQDGYGYTF.

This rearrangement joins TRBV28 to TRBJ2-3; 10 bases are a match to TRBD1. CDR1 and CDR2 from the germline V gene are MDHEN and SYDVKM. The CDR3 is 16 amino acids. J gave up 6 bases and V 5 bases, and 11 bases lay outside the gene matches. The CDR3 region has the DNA TGTGCCAGCAGTGCGCCCCCCGGGACAGGGGAGGATACGCAGTATTTT. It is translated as CASSAPPGTGEDTQYF.

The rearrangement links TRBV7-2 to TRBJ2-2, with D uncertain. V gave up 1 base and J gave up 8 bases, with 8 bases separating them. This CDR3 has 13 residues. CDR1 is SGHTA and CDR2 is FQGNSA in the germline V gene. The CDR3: CASSLVRVGELFF. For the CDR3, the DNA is TGTGCCAGCAGCTTAGTTCGGGTTGGGGAGCTGTTTTTT.

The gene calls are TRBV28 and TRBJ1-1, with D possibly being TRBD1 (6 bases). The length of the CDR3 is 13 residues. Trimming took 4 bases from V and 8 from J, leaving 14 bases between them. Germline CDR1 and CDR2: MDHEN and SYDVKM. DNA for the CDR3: TGTGCCAGCAGTTGGTTCGGACAGACCGAAGCTTTCTTT. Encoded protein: CASSWFGQTEAFF.

CDR3 region: CASSPGGAASEAFF. For the CDR3, the DNA is TGCGCCAGCAGCCCGGGGGGGGCAGCCTCTGAAGCTTTCTTT. This chain links TRBV5-1 with TRBJ1-1; TRBD1 might be the D (6 bases). The CDR3 loop spans 14 amino acids. Trimming cost V 4 bases and J 6 bases, with 16 bases left between them. Looked up from germline, CDR1 is SGHRS and CDR2 is YFSETQ.

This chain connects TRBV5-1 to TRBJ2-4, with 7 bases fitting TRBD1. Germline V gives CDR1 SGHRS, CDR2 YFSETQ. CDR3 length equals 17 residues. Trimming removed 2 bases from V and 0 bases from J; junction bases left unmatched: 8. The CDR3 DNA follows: TGCGCCAGCAGCTTAACGACAGGGTTCCTAGCCAAAAACATTCAGTACTTC. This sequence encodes CASSLTTGFLAKNIQYF.

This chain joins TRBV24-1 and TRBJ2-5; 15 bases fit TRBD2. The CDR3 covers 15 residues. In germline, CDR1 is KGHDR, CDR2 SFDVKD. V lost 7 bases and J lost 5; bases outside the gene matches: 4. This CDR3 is CATSGTSGGKETQYF. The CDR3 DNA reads TGTGCCACCAGCGGGACTAGCGGGGGGAAGGAGACCCAGTACTTC.

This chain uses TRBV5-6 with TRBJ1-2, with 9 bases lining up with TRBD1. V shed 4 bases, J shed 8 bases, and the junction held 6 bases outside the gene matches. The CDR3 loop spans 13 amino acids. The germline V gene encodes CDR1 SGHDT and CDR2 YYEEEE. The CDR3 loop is CASSLGQGSGYTF. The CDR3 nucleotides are TGTGCCAGCAGCCTCGGACAGGGGAGCGGCTACACCTTC.

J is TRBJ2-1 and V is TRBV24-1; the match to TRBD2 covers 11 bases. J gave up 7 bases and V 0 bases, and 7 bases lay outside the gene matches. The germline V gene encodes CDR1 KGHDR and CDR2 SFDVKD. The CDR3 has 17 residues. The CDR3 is CATSDLRFGTSGNEQFF. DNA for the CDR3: TGTGCCACCAGTGATTTGAGGTTCGGGACTAGCGGAAATGAGCAGTTCTTC.

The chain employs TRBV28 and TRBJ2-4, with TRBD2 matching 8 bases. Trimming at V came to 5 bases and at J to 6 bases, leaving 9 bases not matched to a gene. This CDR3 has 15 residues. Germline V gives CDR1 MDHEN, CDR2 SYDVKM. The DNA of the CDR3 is TGTGCCAGCAGTCCCCCGGGGGGGATACGAAACATTCAGTACTTC. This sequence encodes CASSPPGGIRNIQYF.

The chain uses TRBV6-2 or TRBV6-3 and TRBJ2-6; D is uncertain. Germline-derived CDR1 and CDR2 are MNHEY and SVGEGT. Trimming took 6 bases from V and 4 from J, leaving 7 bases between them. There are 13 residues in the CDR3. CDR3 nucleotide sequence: TGTGCCAGCAGCCCCAGAGGGGCCAACGTCCTGACTTTC. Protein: CASSPRGANVLTF.

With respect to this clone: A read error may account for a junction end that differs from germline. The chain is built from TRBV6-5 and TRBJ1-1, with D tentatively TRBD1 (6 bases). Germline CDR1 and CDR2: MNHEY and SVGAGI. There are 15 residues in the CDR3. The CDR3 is CASSIGQGLNIEAFF. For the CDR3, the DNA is TGTGCCAGCAGTATCGGGCAGGGGCTAAACATTGAAGCTTTCTTT.

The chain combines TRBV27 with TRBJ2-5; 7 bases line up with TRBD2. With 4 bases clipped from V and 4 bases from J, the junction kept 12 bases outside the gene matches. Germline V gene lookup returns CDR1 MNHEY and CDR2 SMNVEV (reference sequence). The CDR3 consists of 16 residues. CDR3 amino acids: CASSSPSGGRTETQYF. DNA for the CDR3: TGTGCCAGCAGTTCTCCGAGTGGCGGGAGAACAGAGACCCAGTACTTC.

The CDR3 region has the DNA TGTGCCAGCAGCCAGACTTGGGGGCTGGGGGAAAAACTGTTTTTT. Residues: CASSQTWGLGEKLFF. This chain joins TRBV5-4 and TRBJ1-4, with TRBD1 as a possible D gene (6 bases). Germline loops: CDR1 SGHNT, CDR2 YYREEE (reference sequence). The CDR3 is 15 amino acids. Trimming stripped 4 bases from V and 8 bases from J, with 18 bases between. The full variable domain, completed using reference TRBV5-4 and TRBJ1-4, is ETGVTQSPTHLIKTRGQQVTLRCSSQSGHNTVSWYQQALGQGPQFIFQYYREEENGRGNFPPRFSGLQFPNYSSELNVNALELDDSALYLCASSQTWGLGEKLFFGSGTQLSVL.

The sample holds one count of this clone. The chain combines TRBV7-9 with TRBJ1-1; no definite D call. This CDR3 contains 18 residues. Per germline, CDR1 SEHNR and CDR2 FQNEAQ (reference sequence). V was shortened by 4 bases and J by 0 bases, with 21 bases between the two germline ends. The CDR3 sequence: CASSSKAHEVWMNTEAFF. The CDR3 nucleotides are TGTGCCAGCAGCTCAAAAGCCCACGAGGTCTGGATGAACACTGAAGCTTTCTTT.

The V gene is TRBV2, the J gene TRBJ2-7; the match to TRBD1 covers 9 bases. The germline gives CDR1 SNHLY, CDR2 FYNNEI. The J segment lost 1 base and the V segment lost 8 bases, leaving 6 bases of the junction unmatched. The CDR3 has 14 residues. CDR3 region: CASQIQGASYEQYF. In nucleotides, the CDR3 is TGTGCCAGCCAGATACAGGGGGCTTCCTACGAGCAGTACTTC.

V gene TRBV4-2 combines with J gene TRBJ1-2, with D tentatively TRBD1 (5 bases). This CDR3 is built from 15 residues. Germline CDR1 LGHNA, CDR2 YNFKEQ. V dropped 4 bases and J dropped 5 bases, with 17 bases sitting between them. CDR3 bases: TGTGCCAGCAGCCCAACGGGAAGGGGAGGGTATGGCTACACCTTC. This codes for CASSPTGRGGYGYTF.

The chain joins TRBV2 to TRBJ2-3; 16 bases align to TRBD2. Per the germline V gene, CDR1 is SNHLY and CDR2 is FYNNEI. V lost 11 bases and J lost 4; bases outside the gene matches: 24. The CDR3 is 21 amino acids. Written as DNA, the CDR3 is TGTGCCGGGGGGTGGGGACTAGCGGGAGGGTCCCGAAACCGAACCCCAGATACGCAGTATTTT. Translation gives CAGGWGLAGGSRNRTPDTQYF.

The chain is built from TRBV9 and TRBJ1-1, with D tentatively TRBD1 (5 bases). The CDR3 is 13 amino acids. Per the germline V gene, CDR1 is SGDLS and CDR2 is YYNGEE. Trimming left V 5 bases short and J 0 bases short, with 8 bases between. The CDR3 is CASSQGLNTEAFF. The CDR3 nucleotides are TGTGCCAGCAGTCAGGGTTTGAACACTGAAGCTTTCTTT. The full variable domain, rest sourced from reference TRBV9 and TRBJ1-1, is DSGVTQTPKHLITATGQRVTLRCSPRSGDLSVYWYQQSLDQGLQFLIQYYNGEERAKGNILERFSAQQFPDLHSELNLSSLELGDSALYFCASSQGLNTEAFFGQGTRLTVV.